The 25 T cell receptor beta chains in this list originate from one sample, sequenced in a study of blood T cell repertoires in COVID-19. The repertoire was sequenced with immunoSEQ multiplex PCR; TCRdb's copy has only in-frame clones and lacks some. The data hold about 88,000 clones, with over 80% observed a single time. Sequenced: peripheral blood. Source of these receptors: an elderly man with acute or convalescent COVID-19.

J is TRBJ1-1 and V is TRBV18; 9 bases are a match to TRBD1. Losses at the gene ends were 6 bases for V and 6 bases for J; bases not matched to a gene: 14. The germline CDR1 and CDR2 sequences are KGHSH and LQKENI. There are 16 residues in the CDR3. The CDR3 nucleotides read TGTGCCAGCTCGCAGGGACAGGGAATAGTACTCCCTGAAGCTTTCTTT. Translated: CASSQGQGIVLPEAFF.

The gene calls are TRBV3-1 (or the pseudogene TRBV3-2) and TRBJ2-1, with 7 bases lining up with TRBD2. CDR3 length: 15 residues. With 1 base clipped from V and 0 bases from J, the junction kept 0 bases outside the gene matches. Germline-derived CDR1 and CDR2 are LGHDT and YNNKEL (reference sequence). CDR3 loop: CASSQGGSSYNEQFF. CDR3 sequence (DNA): TGTGCCAGCAGCCAAGGCGGGAGCTCCTACAATGAGCAGTTCTTC.

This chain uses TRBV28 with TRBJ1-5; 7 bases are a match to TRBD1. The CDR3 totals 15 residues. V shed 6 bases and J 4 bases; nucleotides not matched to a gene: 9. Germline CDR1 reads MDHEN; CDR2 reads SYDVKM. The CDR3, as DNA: TGTGCCAGCAGCCGGACCGGGACAGTTAATCAGCCCCAGCATTTT. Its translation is CASSRTGTVNQPQHF. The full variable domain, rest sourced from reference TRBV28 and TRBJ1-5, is DVKVTQSSRYLVKRTGEKVFLECVQDMDHENMFWYRQDPGLGLRLIYFSYDVKMKEKGDIPEGYSVSREKKERFSLILESASTNQTSMYLCASSRTGTVNQPQHFGDGTRLSIL.

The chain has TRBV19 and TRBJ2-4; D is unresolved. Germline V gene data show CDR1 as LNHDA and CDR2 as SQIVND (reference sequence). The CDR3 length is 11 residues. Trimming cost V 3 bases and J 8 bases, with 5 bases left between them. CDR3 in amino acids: CASSMLDIQYF. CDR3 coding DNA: TGTGCCAGTAGTATGTTAGACATTCAGTACTTC.

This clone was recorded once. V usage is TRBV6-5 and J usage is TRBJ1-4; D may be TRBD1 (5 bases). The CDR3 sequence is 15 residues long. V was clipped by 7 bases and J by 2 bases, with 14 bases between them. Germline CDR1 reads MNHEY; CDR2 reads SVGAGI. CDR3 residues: CASTLGQTTNEKLFF. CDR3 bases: TGTGCCAGCACACTGGGGCAGACTACTAATGAAAAACTGTTTTTT.

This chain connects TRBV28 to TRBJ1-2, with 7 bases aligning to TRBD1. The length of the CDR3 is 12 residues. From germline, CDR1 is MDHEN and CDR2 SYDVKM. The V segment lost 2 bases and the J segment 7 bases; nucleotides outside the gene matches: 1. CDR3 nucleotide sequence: TGTGCCAGCAGTTTAAACAGGGGTGGCTACACCTTC. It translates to CASSLNRGGYTF.

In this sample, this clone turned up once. CDR3 nucleotide sequence: TGTGCCAGCAACGAGCTAAGAACTAGCGGGAGAGCATATGAGCAGTTCTTC. It specifies CASNELRTSGRAYEQFF. This chain joins TRBV28 and TRBJ2-1; 11 bases are a match to TRBD2. CDR1 and CDR2 (germline): MDHEN, SYDVKM. Trimming cost V 7 bases and J 8 bases; bases outside gene matches: 16. This CDR3 is built from 17 residues.

This chain's CDR3 is CACSEDRGITNGYTF. The CDR3 coding sequence is TGTGCCTGCTCCGAGGACAGGGGGATTACGAATGGCTACACCTTC. The chain recombines TRBV5-6 with TRBJ1-2, with TRBD1 matching over 10 bases. Unmatched junction bases numbered 15, after V lost 10 bases and J lost 6 bases. Germline V gene lookup returns CDR1 SGHDT and CDR2 YYEEEE. The CDR3 extends over 15 amino acids.

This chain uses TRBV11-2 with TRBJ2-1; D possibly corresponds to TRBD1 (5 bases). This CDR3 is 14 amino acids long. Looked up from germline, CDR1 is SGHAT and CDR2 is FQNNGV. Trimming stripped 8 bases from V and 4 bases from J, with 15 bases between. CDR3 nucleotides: TGTGCCAGCGGGGCGGCCCCTGTTTACAATGAGCAGTTCTTC. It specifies CASGAAPVYNEQFF.

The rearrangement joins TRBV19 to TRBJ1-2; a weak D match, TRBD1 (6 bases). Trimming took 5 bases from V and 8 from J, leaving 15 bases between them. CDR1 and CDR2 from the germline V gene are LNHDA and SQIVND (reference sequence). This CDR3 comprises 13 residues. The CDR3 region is CASSRGAVYGYTF. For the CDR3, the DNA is TGTGCCAGTAGTCGGGGGGCGGTGTACGGCTACACCTTC.

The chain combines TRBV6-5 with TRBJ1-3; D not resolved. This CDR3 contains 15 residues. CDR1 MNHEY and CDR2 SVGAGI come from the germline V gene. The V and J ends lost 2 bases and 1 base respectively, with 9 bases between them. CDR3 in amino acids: CASSYGSGSGNTIYF. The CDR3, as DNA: TGTGCCAGCAGTTACGGATCCGGGTCTGGAAACACCATATATTTT.

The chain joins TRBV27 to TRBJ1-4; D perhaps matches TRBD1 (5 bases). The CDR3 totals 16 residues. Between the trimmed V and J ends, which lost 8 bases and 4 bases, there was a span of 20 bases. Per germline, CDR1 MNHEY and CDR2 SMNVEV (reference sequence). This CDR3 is CASQGRGRMYNEKLFF. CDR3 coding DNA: TGTGCCAGCCAAGGGCGGGGACGCATGTATAATGAAAAACTGTTTTTT.

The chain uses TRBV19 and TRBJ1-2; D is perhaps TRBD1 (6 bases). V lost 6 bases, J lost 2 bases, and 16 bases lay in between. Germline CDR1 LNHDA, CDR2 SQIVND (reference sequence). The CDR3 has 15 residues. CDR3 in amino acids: CASRLQGHLNYGYTF. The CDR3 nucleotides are TGTGCCAGTAGATTACAGGGCCACCTAAACTATGGCTACACCTTC.

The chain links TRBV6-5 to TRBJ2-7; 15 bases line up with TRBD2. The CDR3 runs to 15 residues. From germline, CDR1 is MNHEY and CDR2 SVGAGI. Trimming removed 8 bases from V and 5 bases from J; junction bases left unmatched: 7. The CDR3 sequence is CASWTSGRASNEQYF. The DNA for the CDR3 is TGTGCCAGCTGGACTAGCGGGAGGGCCAGCAACGAGCAGTACTTC.

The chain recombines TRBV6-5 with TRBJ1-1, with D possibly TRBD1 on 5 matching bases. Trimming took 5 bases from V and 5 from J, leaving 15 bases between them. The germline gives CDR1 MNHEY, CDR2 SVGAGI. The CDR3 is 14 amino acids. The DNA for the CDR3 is TGTGCCAGCAGTCTCTCCGACAGCAGTACTGAAGCTTTCTTT. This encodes CASSLSDSSTEAFF.

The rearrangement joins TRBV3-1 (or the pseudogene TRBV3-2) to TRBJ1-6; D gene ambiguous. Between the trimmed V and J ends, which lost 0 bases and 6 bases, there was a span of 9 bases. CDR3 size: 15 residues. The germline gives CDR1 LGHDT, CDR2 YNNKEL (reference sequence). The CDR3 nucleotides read TGTGCCAGCAGCCAAGATGAAAGCCCTAATTCACCCCTCCACTTT. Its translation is CASSQDESPNSPLHF.

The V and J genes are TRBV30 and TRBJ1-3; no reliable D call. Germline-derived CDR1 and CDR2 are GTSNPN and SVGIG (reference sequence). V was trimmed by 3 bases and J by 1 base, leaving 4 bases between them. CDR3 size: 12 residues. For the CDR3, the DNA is TGTGCCTGGAGGGAGTCTGGAAACACCATATATTTT. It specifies CAWRESGNTIYF.

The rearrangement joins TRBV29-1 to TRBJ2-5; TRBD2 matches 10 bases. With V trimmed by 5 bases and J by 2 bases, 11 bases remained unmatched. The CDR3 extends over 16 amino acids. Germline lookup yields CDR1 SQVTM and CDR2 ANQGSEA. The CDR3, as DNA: TGCAGCGTTCATCGATGGACTAGCGGAATACAAGAGACCCAGTACTTC. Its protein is CSVHRWTSGIQETQYF.

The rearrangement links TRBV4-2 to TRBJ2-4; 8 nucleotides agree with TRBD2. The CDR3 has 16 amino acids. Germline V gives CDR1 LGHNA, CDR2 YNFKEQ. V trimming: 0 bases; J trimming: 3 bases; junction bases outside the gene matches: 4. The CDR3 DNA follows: TGTGCCAGCAGCCAAGATGTAGCGGGATTCAAAAACATTCAGTACTTC. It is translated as CASSQDVAGFKNIQYF.

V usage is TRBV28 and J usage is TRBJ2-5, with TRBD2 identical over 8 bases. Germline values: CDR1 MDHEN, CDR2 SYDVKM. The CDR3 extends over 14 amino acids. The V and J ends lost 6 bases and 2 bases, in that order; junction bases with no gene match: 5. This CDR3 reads CASRPGLAQETQYF. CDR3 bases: TGTGCCAGCAGGCCAGGACTAGCTCAAGAGACCCAGTACTTC.

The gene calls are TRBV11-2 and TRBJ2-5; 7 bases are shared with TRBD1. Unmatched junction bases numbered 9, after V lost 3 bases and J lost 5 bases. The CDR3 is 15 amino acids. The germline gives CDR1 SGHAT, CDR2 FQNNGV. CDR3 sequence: CASSFTGAGLETQYF. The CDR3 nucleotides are TGTGCCAGCAGCTTTACAGGGGCAGGGTTGGAGACCCAGTACTTC.

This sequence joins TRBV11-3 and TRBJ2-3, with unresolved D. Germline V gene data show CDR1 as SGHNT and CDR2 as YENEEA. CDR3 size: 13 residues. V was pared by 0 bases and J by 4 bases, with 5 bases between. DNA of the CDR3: TGTGCCAGCAGCTTAGACTCCGCAGATACGCAGTATTTT. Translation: CASSLDSADTQYF.

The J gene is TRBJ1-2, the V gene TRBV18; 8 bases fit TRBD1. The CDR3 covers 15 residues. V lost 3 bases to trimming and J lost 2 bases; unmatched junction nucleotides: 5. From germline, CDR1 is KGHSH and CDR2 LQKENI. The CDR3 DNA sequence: TGTGCCAGCTCACCCGGACAGGGCCTCAACTATGGCTACACCTTC. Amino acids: CASSPGQGLNYGYTF.

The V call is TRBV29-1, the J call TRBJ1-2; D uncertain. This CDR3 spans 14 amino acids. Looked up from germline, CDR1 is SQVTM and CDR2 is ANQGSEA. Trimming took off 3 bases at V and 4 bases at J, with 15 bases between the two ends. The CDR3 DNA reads TGCAGCGTTGAGATGTTGACAAAGGTCTATGGCTACACCTTC. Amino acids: CSVEMLTKVYGYTF.

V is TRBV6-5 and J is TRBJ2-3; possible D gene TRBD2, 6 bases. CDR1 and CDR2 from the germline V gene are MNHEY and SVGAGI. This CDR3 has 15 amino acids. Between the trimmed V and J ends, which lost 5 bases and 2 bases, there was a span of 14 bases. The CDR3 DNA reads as TGTGCCAGCAGTAGACAAGGAGGGAACACAGATACGCAGTATTTT. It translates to CASSRQGGNTDTQYF.